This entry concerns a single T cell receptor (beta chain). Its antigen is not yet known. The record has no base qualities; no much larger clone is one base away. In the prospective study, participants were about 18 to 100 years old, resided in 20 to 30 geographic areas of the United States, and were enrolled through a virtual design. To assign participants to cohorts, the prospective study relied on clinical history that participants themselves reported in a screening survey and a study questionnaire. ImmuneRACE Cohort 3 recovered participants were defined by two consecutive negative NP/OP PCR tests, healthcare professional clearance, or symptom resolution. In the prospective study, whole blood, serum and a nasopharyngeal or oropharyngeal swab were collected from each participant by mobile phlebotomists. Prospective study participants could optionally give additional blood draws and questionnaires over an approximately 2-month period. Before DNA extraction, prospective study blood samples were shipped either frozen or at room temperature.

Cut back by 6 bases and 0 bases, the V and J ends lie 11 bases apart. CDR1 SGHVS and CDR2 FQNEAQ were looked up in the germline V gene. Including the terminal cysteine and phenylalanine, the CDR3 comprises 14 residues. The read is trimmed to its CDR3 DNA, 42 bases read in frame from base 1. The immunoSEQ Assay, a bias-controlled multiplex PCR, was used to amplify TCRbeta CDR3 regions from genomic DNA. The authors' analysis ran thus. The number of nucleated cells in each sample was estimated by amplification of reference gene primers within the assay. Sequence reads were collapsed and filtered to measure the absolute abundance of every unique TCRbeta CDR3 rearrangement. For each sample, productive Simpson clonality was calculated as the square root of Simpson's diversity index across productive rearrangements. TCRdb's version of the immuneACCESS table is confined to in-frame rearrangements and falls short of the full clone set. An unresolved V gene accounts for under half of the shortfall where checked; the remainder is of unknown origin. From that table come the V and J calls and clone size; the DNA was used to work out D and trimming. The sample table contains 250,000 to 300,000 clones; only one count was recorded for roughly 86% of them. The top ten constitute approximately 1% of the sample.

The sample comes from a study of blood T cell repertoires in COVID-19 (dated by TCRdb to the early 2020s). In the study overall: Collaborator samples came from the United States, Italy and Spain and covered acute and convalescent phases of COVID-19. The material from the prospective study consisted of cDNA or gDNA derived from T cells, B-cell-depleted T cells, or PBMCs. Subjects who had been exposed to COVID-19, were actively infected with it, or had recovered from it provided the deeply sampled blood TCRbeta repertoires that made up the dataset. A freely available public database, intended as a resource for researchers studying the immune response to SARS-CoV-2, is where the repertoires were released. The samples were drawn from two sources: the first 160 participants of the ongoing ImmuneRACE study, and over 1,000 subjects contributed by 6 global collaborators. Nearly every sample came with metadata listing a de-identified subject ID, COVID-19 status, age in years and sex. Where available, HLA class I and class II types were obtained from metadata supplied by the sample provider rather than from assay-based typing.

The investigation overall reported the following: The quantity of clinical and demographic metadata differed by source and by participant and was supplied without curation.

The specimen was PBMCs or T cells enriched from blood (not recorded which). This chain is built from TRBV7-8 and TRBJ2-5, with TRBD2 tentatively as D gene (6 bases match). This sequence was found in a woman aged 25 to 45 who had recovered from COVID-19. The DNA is TGTGCCAGCAGACCCGGGAGAAACCAAGAGACCCAGTACTTC. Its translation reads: CASRPGRNQETQYF.